The T cell receptor (beta chain) under discussion was sequenced for a study of blood T cell repertoires in COVID-19. Overall study: Sites in the United States, Italy and Spain provided acute and convalescent COVID-19 samples.

The germline V and J ends were trimmed by 4 bases and 2 bases, with 10 bases remaining between them. Germline CDR1 is SGHKS and CDR2 is YYEKEE (reference sequence). The CDR3 consists of 14 residues. Here immunoSEQ multiplex PCR was the method, and the copy in TCRdb shows in-frame clones only, minus some. The sample lists under 250,000 clones; 70% to 90% were seen once. The chain recombines TRBV5-5 with TRBJ1-3; D is unresolved. This clonotype originated in a human donor in a cohort sampled during active COVID-19. The specimen sequenced was peripheral blood. The CDR3 protein is CASSGQSTGNTIYF. The CDR3 nucleotides are TGTGCCAGCAGCGGGCAGTCTACTGGAAACACCATATATTTT.